This T cell receptor beta chain derives from a study of human T cells and chemical hapten exposure. As for the study in general: Cases of alopecia areata, totalis or universalis occurred in a predominantly female patient group.

Study-wide results and limits: Patch test score rose with PT1 expanded TCR count, significant at thresholds 8, 16 and 32, not 4.

The sample's time point: pre-sensitization, week 0. Documented treatment: therapeutic diphenylcyclopropenone sensitization with weekly scalp DPC. MiXCR was run by TCRdb on the RACE reads, yielding one entry per CDR3 protein. The repertoire holds tens of thousands of distinct CDR3 sequences, with 10% to 11% as singletons. Comment on this clonotype: Its antigen is as yet unknown.

The material was whole blood, obtained in connection with sensitization to the hapten diphenylcyclopropenone (DPC). This TCR was recovered from a woman aged 45-65 years with alopecia areata. Some clones in this sample may be carry-over from other donors' samples.

The CDR3 bases are TGTGCCAGCAGCTTAGACTACGAGCAGTACTTC. It specifies CASSLDYEQYF. V is TRBV11-1 and J is TRBJ2-7; unclear D gene. The CDR3 contains 11 residues. The ends were cut back, 1 base at V and 3 bases at J, with 1 base in the middle. Germline assignment: CDR1 SGHAT and CDR2 FQDESV (reference sequence).